These T cell receptor beta chains were read from a single sample in a study of T cell responses to AZD1222 COVID-19 vaccine. Data came from immunoSEQ multiplex PCR; TCRdb stores just in-frame clones and leaves some out. Of about 130,000 clones listed, under 95% were seen once; the top ten hold around 3.3%. Sequencing was performed on peripheral blood, taken on day 0 of AZD1222 vaccination. All receptors come from an adult in good health. Each CDR3 is given with its conserved first and last residue. D genes are given only for firm matches. Expanded clones are given a class, and other clones once, few, many or no size at all.

d_call j_call clone_size v_call cdr3_nt cdr3_aa
TRBD2 TRBJ2-3 NA TRBV4-2 TGTGCCAGCAGTAGCGGGAAGGGTGGAGTGACGGATACGCAGTATTTT CASSSGKGGVTDTQYF
NA TRBJ1-3 NA TRBV5-1 TGCGCCAGCAGCTTGGGACAGCCATCCCAAGGAAACACCATATATTTT CASSLGQPSQGNTIYF
NA TRBJ1-5 NA TRBV2 TGTGCCAGCAACAGTGCCGTCAATCAGCCCCAGCATTTT CASNSAVNQPQHF
NA TRBJ1-5 once TRBV3-1/TRBV3-2 TGTGCCAGCAGCCTAGAGGTTAACCAGCCCCAGCATTTT CASSLEVNQPQHF
NA TRBJ1-1 NA TRBV10-3 TGTGCCATCAGTGCGGGTTCTGCGTGGAACACTGAAGCTTTCTTT CAISAGSAWNTEAFF
NA TRBJ1-5 NA TRBV2 TGTGCCAGCAGCGGTACAGGGAATCAGCCCCAGCATTTT CASSGTGNQPQHF
NA TRBJ1-1 NA TRBV18 TGTGCCAGCTCACCGCCCAGGCCGGGGAACACTGAAGCTTTCTTT CASSPPRPGNTEAFF
TRBD2 TRBJ2-7 NA TRBV28 TGTGCCAGCAGTGCTTTGACTAGCGGGAGGGCCTTCGAGCAGTACTTC CASSALTSGRAFEQYF
NA TRBJ1-1 once TRBV27 TGTGCCAGCAGGAGGGGCGGGCAGGACACTGAAGCTTTCTTT CASRRGGQDTEAFF
NA TRBJ2-2 NA TRBV28 TGTGCCAGCAAGCAGGGCACCGGGGAGCTGTTTTTT CASKQGTGELFF
TRBD2 TRBJ2-5 once TRBV5-1 TGCGCCAGCAGCTTGGGGGTAGCGGGAGGTTTGGAGACCCAGTACTTC CASSLGVAGGLETQYF
TRBD1 TRBJ2-7 NA TRBV5-6 TGTGCCAGCAGCTTCGGGACAGACTACGAGCAGTACTTC CASSFGTDYEQYF
TRBD1 TRBJ1-1 NA TRBV5-1 TGCGCCAGCAGGGAATGGACAGGGCGACTTTGGACTGAAGCTTTCTTT CASREWTGRLWTEAFF
NA TRBJ1-2 few TRBV14 TGTGCCAGCAGCCAAAATCCGGCGATCTATGGCTACACCTTC CASSQNPAIYGYTF
NA TRBJ1-3 once TRBV2 TGTGCCAGCAAGATCCGGGGGACCTCTGGAAACACCATATATTTT CASKIRGTSGNTIYF
NA TRBJ1-1 NA TRBV28 TGTGCCAGCAGTTTATATAGGACTGAAGCTTTCTTT CASSLYRTEAFF
TRBD1 TRBJ1-5 NA TRBV2 TGTGCCAGCAGGGGACAGCAAAATCAGCCCCAGCATTTT CASRGQQNQPQHF
NA TRBJ1-1 once TRBV6-2/TRBV6-3 TGTGCCAGCAGTTACTCGCTCGGGGGAGGAACTGAAGCTTTCTTT CASSYSLGGGTEAFF
TRBD1 TRBJ1-1 once TRBV5-1 TGCGCCAGCAGCCAGGGGGTAGACACTGAAGCTTTCTTT CASSQGVDTEAFF
NA TRBJ1-4 NA TRBV5-1 TGCGCCAGCAGCGGGGAGGGTTCCGGCGAAAAACTGTTTTTT CASSGEGSGEKLFF
NA TRBJ2-7 NA TRBV7-9 TGTGCCAGCAGCTTAAGTGGCGGCGACGAGCAGTACTTC CASSLSGGDEQYF
NA TRBJ2-7 NA TRBV4-3 TGCGCCAGCAGCCAAGACATTTCAAAAGAGCAGTACTTC CASSQDISKEQYF
TRBD1 TRBJ1-1 NA TRBV5-1 TGCGCCAGCAGCCGTAGCTTCCGACAGGGGAGGATGAACACTGAAGCTTTCTTT CASSRSFRQGRMNTEAFF
NA TRBJ2-1 NA TRBV28 TGTGCCAGCAGCTCTGGACAGTCATACAATGAGCAGTTCTTC CASSSGQSYNEQFF
NA TRBJ1-1 NA TRBV30 TGTGCCCAAGGACGGAAAGAAGCTTTCTTT CAQGRKEAFF
NA TRBJ1-6 NA TRBV19 TGTGCCAGTAGTACTTCTCGTAATTCACCCCTCCACTTT CASSTSRNSPLHF
NA TRBJ2-7 few TRBV5-1 TGCGCCAGCAGCTTGGTAGGGACAAATTTCAACGAGCAGTACTTC CASSLVGTNFNEQYF
NA TRBJ1-2 NA TRBV19 TGTGCCAGTAGTATACAGGGTGCGAACTATGGCTACACCTTC CASSIQGANYGYTF
NA TRBJ1-3 once TRBV5-4 TGTGCCAGCAGCTTGGGAATCTCTGGAAACACCATATATTTT CASSLGISGNTIYF
NA TRBJ1-4 NA TRBV28 TGTGCCAGCAGTCTGGCGGCTGGCAAACTGTTTTTT CASSLAAGKLFF
NA TRBJ2-3 NA TRBV3-1/TRBV3-2 TGTGCCAGCAGCCAAGGCAATAGACGGAGGAACGCGCAGTATTTT CASSQGNRRRNAQYF
TRBD1 TRBJ1-3 NA TRBV19 TGTGCCAGTAGTTGGACAGGGGGCCGCTCTGGAAACACCATATATTTT CASSWTGGRSGNTIYF
NA TRBJ1-5 NA TRBV6-5 TGTGCCAGCAATTCGGACGGACCAAATCAGCCCCAGCATTTT CASNSDGPNQPQHF
TRBD1 TRBJ2-2 NA TRBV19 TGTGCCAGTAGGACGGACAGGGGTAGTAGCGGGCCTACCGGGGAGCTGTTTTTT CASRTDRGSSGPTGELFF
TRBD2 TRBJ2-1 NA TRBV7-3 TGTGCCAGCAGCTTACAGGGGACTAGCGGGAACAATGAGCAGTTCTTC CASSLQGTSGNNEQFF
NA TRBJ1-2 once TRBV4-3 TGCGCCAGCAGCCAAGACAGGGTCTATGGCTACACCTTC CASSQDRVYGYTF
NA TRBJ2-1 NA TRBV7-9 TGTGCCAGCAGTATCCGGACCCTATCCTACAATGAGCAGTTCTTC CASSIRTLSYNEQFF
NA TRBJ2-4 NA TRBV28 TGTGCCAGCAGTCCATCACGGACAAACATTCAGTACTTC CASSPSRTNIQYF
TRBD1 TRBJ2-3 NA TRBV4-2 TGTGCCAGCAGCCAAGGAGGGACAGGCACAGATACGCAGTATTTT CASSQGGTGTDTQYF
NA TRBJ2-5 NA TRBV30 TGTGCCTGGAGGGGCCAAGAGACCCAGTACTTC CAWRGQETQYF
NA TRBJ1-2 NA TRBV5-4 TGTGCCAGCAGCGGGGACGTCTATGGCTACACCTTC CASSGDVYGYTF
TRBD2 TRBJ2-1 NA TRBV5-1 TGCGCCAGCGGGGGGGGAGAGTCCTACAATGAGCAGTTCTTC CASGGGESYNEQFF